This TCR beta chain was captured by sequencing in a study of lymphopenia after photon versus proton radiotherapy. Measured with immunoSEQ multiplex PCR; TCRdb has only the in-frame clones, and not every one. The sample holds 37,000 or so clones; about 84% are singletons and the top ten take around 2.9%. The V and J ends lost 4 bases and 9 bases respectively, with 17 bases between them. The germline gives CDR1 SGHRS, CDR2 YFSETQ. The length of the CDR3 is 14 residues. Sequencing used peripheral blood, obtained from a patient treated with photon-based radiotherapy. The receptor comes from a man aged 50 or older with gastric cancer. The V gene is TRBV5-1, the J gene TRBJ2-1; maybe TRBD2 (6 bases). The CDR3 loop is CASSAIPTGAEQFF. Here the CDR3 DNA reads TGCGCCAGCAGCGCTATACCAACGGGAGCTGAGCAGTTCTTC.